The clone carrying this T cell receptor beta chain was seen at least ten times. Its specificity is not known. Germline-derived CDR1 and CDR2 are DFQATT and SNEGSKA (reference sequence). With 1 base removed from V and 4 bases from J, the gap between germline ends came to 5 bases. This CDR3 has 13 residues. This entry comes from a study of blood T cells in healthy people across ages. Sample-barcoded 5' priming and a J-beta primer mix drove a second PCR of roughly 6 to 12 cycles. TCRdb reprocessed the 5' RACE reads via MiXCR and lists one record per CDR3 protein. The sample lists just under 900,000 distinct CDR3 sequences, under 35% occurring once. Study results and limitations: CMV status of donors was not determined, possibly confounding expanded clonotype changes.

The V call is TRBV20-1, the J call TRBJ2-6; D uncertain. The clonotype comes from a woman older than 75 in good health. The sequencing sample was made of blood. The CDR3 DNA reads as TGCAGTGCTAGAGCTGTCGGGGCCAACGTCCTGACTTTC. Its translation is CSARAVGANVLTF.